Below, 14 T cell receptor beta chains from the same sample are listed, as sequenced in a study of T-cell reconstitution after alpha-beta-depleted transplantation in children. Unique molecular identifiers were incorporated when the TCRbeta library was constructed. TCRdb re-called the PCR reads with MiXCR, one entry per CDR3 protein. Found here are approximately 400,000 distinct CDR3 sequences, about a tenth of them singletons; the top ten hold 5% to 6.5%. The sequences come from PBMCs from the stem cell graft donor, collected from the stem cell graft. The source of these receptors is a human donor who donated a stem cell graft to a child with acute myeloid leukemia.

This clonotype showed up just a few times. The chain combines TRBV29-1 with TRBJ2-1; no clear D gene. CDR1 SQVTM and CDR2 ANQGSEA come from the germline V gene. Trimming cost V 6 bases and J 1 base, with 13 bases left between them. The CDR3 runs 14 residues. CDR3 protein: CSVATAGSYNEQFF. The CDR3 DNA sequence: TGCAGCGTCGCCACGGCAGGATCCTACAATGAGCAGTTCTTC.

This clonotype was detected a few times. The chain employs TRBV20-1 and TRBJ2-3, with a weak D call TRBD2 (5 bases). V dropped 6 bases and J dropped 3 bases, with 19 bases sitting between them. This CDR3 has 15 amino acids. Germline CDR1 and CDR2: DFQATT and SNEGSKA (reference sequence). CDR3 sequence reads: CSASSGVGLTDTQYF. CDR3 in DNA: TGCAGTGCCAGCTCCGGGGTAGGCCTTACAGATACGCAGTATTTT.

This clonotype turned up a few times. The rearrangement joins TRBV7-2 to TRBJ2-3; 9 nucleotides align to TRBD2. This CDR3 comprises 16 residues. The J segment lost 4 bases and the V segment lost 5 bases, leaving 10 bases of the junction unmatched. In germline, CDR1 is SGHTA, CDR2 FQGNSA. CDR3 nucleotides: TGTGCCAGCAGCCCCGGCGGAGCGGGGGGCTCAGATACGCAGTATTTT. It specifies CASSPGGAGGSDTQYF.

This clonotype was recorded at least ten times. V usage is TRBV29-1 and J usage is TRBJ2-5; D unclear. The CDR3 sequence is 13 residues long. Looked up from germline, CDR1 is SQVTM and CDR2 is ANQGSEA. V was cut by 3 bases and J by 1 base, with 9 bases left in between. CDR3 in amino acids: CSVEGRTQETQYF. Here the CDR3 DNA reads TGCAGCGTTGAGGGTCGGACCCAAGAGACCCAGTACTTC.

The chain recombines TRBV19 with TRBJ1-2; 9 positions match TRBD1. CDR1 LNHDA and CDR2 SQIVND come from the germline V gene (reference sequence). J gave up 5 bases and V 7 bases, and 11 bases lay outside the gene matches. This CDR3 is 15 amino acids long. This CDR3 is CASTPEQGARYGYTF. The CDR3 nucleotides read TGTGCCAGTACCCCGGAACAGGGGGCGAGATATGGCTACACCTTC.

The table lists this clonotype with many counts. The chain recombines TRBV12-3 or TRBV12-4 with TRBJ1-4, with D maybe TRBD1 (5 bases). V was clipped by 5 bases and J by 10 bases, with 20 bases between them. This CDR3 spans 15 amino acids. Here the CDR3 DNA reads TGTGCCAGCAGTCAAAGGGGTGGTCGGAGAGGAAAACTGTTTTTT. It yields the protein CASSQRGGRRGKLFF.

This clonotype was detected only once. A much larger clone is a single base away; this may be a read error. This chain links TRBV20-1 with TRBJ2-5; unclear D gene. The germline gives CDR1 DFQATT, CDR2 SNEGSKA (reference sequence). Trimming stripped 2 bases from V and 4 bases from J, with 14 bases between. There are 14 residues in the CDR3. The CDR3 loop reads CSARLAEYRETQYF. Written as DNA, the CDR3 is TGCAGTGCTAGACTCGCGGAGTACCGAGAGACCCAGTACTTC.

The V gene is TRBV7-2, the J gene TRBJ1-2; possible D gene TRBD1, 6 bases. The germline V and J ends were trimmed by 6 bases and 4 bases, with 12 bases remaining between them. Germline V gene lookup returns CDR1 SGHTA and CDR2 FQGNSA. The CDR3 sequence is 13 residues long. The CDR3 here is CASREGGTYGYTF. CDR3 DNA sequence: TGTGCCAGCAGAGAAGGGGGGACCTATGGCTACACCTTC.

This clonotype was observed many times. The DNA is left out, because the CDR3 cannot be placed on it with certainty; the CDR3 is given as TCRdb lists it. The chain's CDR3 is CASSFGEGQPQHF. This chain uses TRBV12-3 or TRBV12-4 with TRBJ1-5; TRBD1, the table's D call, was not compared with the DNA. The CDR3 extends over 13 residues, inclusive of both ends.

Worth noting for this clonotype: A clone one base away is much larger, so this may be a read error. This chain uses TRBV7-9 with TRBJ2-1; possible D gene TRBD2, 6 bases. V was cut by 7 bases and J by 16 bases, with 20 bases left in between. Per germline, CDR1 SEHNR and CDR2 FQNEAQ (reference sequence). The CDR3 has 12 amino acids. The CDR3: CASTQVEGRDFF. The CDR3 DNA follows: TGTGCCAGCACCCAAGTGGAGGGACGTGATTTCTTC. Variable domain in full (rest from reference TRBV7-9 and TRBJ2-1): DTGVSQNPRHKITKRGQNVTFRCDPISEHNRLYWYRQTLGQGPEFLTYFQNEAQLEKSRLLSDRFSAERPKGSFSTLEIQRTEQGDSAMYLCASTQVEGRDFFGPGTRLTVL.

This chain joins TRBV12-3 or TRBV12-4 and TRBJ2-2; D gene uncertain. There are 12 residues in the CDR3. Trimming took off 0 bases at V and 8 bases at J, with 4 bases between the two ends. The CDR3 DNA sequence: TGTGCCAGCAGTTTAGCGCGAGGGGAGCTGTTTTTT. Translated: CASSLARGELFF.

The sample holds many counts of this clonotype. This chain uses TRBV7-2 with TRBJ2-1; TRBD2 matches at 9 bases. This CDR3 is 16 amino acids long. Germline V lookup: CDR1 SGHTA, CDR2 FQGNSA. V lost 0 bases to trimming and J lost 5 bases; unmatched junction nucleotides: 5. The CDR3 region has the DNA TGTGCCAGCAGCTTAGCCGCGGGAGGGCCAAACAATGAGCAGTTCTTC. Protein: CASSLAAGGPNNEQFF.

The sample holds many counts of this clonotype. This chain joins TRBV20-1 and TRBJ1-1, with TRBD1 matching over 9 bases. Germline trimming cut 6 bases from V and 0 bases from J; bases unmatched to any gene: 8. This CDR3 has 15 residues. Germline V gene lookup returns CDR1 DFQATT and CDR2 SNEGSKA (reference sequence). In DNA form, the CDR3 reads TGCAGTGCGGACCGGACAGGGGTCATGAACACTGAAGCTTTCTTT. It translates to CSADRTGVMNTEAFF.

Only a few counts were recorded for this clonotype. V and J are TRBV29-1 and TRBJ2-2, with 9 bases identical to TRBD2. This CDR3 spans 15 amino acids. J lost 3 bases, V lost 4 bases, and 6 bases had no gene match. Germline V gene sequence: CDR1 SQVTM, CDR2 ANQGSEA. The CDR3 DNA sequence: TGCAGCGTTGTTATTAGCGGGGGTTACACCGGGGAGCTGTTTTTT. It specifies CSVVISGGYTGELFF.